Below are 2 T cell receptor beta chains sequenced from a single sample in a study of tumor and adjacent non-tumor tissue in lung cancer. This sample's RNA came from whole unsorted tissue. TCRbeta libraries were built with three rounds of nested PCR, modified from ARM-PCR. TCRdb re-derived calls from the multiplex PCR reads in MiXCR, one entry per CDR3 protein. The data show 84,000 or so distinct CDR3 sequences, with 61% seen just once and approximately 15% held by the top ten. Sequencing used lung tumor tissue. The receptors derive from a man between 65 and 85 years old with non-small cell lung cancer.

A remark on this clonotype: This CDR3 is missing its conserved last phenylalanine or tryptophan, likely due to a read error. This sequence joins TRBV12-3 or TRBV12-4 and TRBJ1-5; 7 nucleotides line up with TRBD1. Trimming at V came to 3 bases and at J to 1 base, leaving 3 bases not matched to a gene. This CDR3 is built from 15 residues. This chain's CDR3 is CASSLTRGSNQPQHY. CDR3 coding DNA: TGTGCCAGCAGTTTGACCAGGGGGAGCAATCAGCCCCAGCATTAT.

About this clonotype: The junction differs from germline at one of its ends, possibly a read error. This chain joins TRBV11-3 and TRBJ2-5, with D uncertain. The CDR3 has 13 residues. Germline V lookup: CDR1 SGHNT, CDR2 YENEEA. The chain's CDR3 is CASSLDRQEIQYF. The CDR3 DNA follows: TGCGCCAGCAGCTTAGATCGGCAAGAGATCCAGTACTTC.